These 24 T cell receptor beta chains were all obtained from the same sample, sequenced in a study of CD8+CD57+ T cells in acquired aplastic anemia. Genomic DNA served as template for TCR beta VDJ and CDR3 profiling. Each CDR3 protein gets one entry after TCRdb re-called the reads with MiXCR. The sample consists of roughly 80,000 distinct CDR3 sequences, around 44% of them appearing once. Sample: sorted CD4+, CD8+, or CD8+CD57+ T cells (not recorded which) from PBMCs. All receptors come from a human donor in good health, serving as a control.

The V call is TRBV19, the J call TRBJ2-5; TRBD2 agrees at 14 bases. The CDR3 sequence is 16 residues long. Germline trimming cut 1 base from V and 5 bases from J; bases unmatched to any gene: 3. CDR1 is LNHDA, CDR2 SQIVND, per germline (reference sequence). This chain's CDR3 is CASSIGGTSGSETQYF. The CDR3 DNA reads TGTGCCAGTAGTATAGGTGGGACTAGCGGGAGCGAGACCCAGTACTTC.

The genes are TRBV11-2 and TRBJ2-3; D could derive from TRBD1 or TRBD2 (7 bases each). Germline V gives CDR1 SGHAT, CDR2 FQNNGV. Trimming cost V 5 bases and J 2 bases, with 17 bases left between them. This CDR3 spans 16 amino acids. The CDR3 region has the DNA TGTGCCAGCAGCGAAAGACAGGGAGGGTCCACAGATACGCAGTATTTT. Translation: CASSERQGGSTDTQYF.

The chain uses TRBV4-2 and TRBJ1-1; D is possibly TRBD1 (6 bases). CDR3 length: 14 residues. V shed 5 bases and J shed 5 bases, with 15 bases lying between them. Germline V CDR1 and CDR2: LGHNA, YNFKEQ. CDR3 nucleotides: TGTGCCAGCAGCAGAGAAGAAGGACAGACTGAAGCTTTCTTT. Amino acid sequence: CASSREEGQTEAFF.

V gene TRBV9 combines with J gene TRBJ2-7, with 7 positions matching TRBD1. Germline V gene lookup returns CDR1 SGDLS and CDR2 YYNGEE. This CDR3 has 13 amino acids. The junction had 6 bases not matched to a gene; V was cut back by 3 bases and J by 6 bases. The CDR3 is CASSGHRGGEQYF. The DNA of the CDR3 is TGTGCCAGCAGCGGACACAGGGGCGGCGAGCAGTACTTC.

Regarding this clonotype: At one end, the junction sequence differs from germline, possibly due to a read error. The chain combines TRBV9 with TRBJ1-6; TRBD1 matches at 7 bases. CDR1 SGDLS and CDR2 YYNGEE come from the germline V gene. The CDR3 runs 14 residues. Written as DNA, the CDR3 is TGTGCCGGCAGCGTGGATGGGACAGCTTCACCCCTCCACTTT. This gives the protein CAGSVDGTASPLHF. Full variable domain (remainder filled in from reference TRBV9 and TRBJ1-6): DSGVTQTPKHLITATGQRVTLRCSPRSGDLSVYWYQQSLDQGLQFLIQYYNGEERAKGNILERFSAQQFPDLHSELNLSSLELGDSALYFCAGSVDGTASPLHFGNGTRLTVT.

This clonotype was detected many times. The V and J genes are TRBV12-3 or TRBV12-4 and TRBJ2-3; D is undetermined. The CDR3 length is 14 residues. With 0 bases removed from V and 0 bases from J, the gap between germline ends came to 4 bases. Here the CDR3 reads CASSLALSTDTQYF. Here the CDR3 DNA reads TGTGCCAGCAGTTTAGCGCTGAGCACAGATACGCAGTATTTT.

This clonotype was seen at least ten times. The V call is TRBV11-2, the J call TRBJ2-7; 11 bases fit TRBD2. This CDR3 spans 17 amino acids. Trimming at V came to 1 base and at J to 6 bases, leaving 11 bases not matched to a gene. From germline, CDR1 is SGHAT and CDR2 FQNNGV. The CDR3 DNA reads as TGTGCCAGCAGCTTAGTCGGGGCTAGCGGGAGGCCACTCGAGCAGTACTTC. Its protein is CASSLVGASGRPLEQYF.

There are many counts of this clonotype. The CDR3 loop reads CASSYHDMNTEAFF. The DNA for the CDR3 is TGTGCCAGCAGCTACCACGATATGAACACTGAAGCTTTCTTT. The chain uses TRBV7-9 and TRBJ1-1; no clear D. The CDR3 spans 14 residues. The V end lost 4 bases, the J end lost 0 bases, and 9 bases lay between the germline ends. Germline lookup yields CDR1 SEHNR and CDR2 FQNEAQ (reference sequence).

This clonotype was counted ten times or more. The rearrangement links TRBV9 to TRBJ1-4, with 9 bases identical to TRBD1. V lost 3 bases to trimming and J lost 10 bases; unmatched junction nucleotides: 7. The germline CDR1 and CDR2 sequences are SGDLS and YYNGEE. The CDR3 extends over 14 amino acids. The CDR3 nucleotides read TGTGCCAGCAGCGCCGGGACAGGGTCTGTAAAACTGTTTTTT. It yields the protein CASSAGTGSVKLFF. Complete variable domain (other parts from reference TRBV9 and TRBJ1-4): DSGVTQTPKHLITATGQRVTLRCSPRSGDLSVYWYQQSLDQGLQFLIQYYNGEERAKGNILERFSAQQFPDLHSELNLSSLELGDSALYFCASSAGTGSVKLFFGSGTQLSVL.

This clonotype has a handful of counts. The V and J genes are TRBV6-1 and TRBJ2-2, with D hard to call. The CDR3 extends over 15 amino acids. V lost 4 bases to trimming and J lost 0 bases, with 9 bases between them. Per the germline V gene, CDR1 is MNHNS and CDR2 is SASEGT. The CDR3 sequence is CASSGSETNTGELFF. CDR3 bases: TGTGCCAGCAGTGGTTCAGAGACGAACACCGGGGAGCTGTTTTTT.

The V gene is TRBV11-2, the J gene TRBJ1-1; D gene unclear. The CDR3 runs 11 residues. Trimming took 8 bases from V and 12 from J, leaving 16 bases between them. In germline, CDR1 is SGHAT, CDR2 FQNNGV. The CDR3 region has the DNA TGTGCCAGCGGCTCGAGGCCTCGGCCTTTCTTT. This codes for CASGSRPRPFF.

The V gene is TRBV6-5, the J gene TRBJ2-1; D uncertain. CDR1 MNHEY and CDR2 SVGAGI come from the germline V gene. Trimming removed 4 bases at V and 10 bases at J, with 17 bases between. The CDR3 runs to 14 residues. CDR3 nucleotides: TGTGCCAGCAGTTTCCAATCCGGGCAGGCAGAGCAGTTCTTC. Residues: CASSFQSGQAEQFF.

This chain uses TRBV13 with TRBJ2-1; 14 nucleotides align to TRBD2. The CDR3 is 19 residues long. CDR1 is PRHDT, CDR2 FYEKMQ, per germline (reference sequence). Trimming removed 5 bases from V and 7 bases from J; junction bases left unmatched: 16. CDR3 region: CASSPAGTSGSWGRNEQFF. In nucleotides, the CDR3 is TGTGCCAGCAGCCCAGCCGGGACTAGCGGGAGTTGGGGAAGAAATGAGCAGTTCTTC.

The V and J genes are TRBV25-1 and TRBJ2-3; TRBD1 matches 8 bases. Germline CDR1 is MGHDK and CDR2 is SYGVNS. CDR3 size: 15 residues. Trimming cost V 6 bases and J 2 bases; bases outside gene matches: 7. Here the CDR3 DNA reads TGTGCCAGCAGCGCCCGACAGGGGCCCACAGATACGCAGTATTTT. Translating gives CASSARQGPTDTQYF. Full variable domain (rest looked up from reference TRBV25-1 and TRBJ2-3): EADIYQTPRYLVIGTGKKITLECSQTMGHDKMYWYQQDPGMELHLIHYSYGVNSTEKGDLSSESTVSRIRTEHFPLTLESARPSHTSQYLCASSARQGPTDTQYFGPGTRLTVL.

This clonotype was counted many times. V gene TRBV12-3 or TRBV12-4 combines with J gene TRBJ2-3; tentatively, D is TRBD1 or TRBD2 (5 bases each). There are 12 residues in the CDR3. V dropped 11 bases and J dropped 5 bases, with 14 bases sitting between them. The CDR3 is CASKQGVDTQYF. In DNA, the CDR3 is TGTGCCTCAAAGCAGGGAGTAGATACGCAGTATTTT.

The chain is built from TRBV24-1 and TRBJ1-6; a weak D match, TRBD1 (5 bases). Germline loops: CDR1 KGHDR, CDR2 SFDVKD. The length of the CDR3 is 16 residues. V was shortened by 3 bases and J by 7 bases, with 15 bases between the two germline ends. DNA for the CDR3: TGTGCCACCAGTGATCCGACTAGTGGGGACAATTCACCCCTCCACTTT. Protein: CATSDPTSGDNSPLHF.

The V and J genes are TRBV25-1 and TRBJ2-3, with 9 bases identical to TRBD2. The CDR3 loop spans 15 amino acids. V shed 8 bases and J 4 bases; nucleotides not matched to a gene: 10. The germline V gene has CDR1 MGHDK and CDR2 SYGVNS. The CDR3 region is CASSGLAGSADTQYF. CDR3 DNA sequence: TGTGCCAGCTCTGGGCTAGCGGGATCTGCAGATACGCAGTATTTT.

This chain links TRBV14 with TRBJ1-2; D perhaps matches TRBD1 (5 bases). The V and J ends lost 0 bases and 5 bases respectively, with 19 bases between them. The length of the CDR3 is 17 residues. The germline CDR1 and CDR2 sequences are SGHDN and FVKESK. CDR3 bases: TGTGCCAGCAGCCAAGATCAATGGGACGGAGTACTATATGGCTACACCTTC. Its protein is CASSQDQWDGVLYGYTF.

This clonotype was detected many times. This chain joins TRBV15 and TRBJ2-3; 7 nucleotides align to TRBD2. The CDR3 sequence is 14 residues long. Germline lookup yields CDR1 LNHNV and CDR2 YYDKDF (reference sequence). The ends lost 3 bases at V and 4 bases at J; junction bases unmatched: 4. The CDR3 loop reads CATSRGGRSDTQYF. The CDR3, as DNA: TGTGCCACCAGCAGGGGCGGGAGATCAGATACGCAGTATTTT.

The sample holds many counts of this clonotype. V and J are TRBV7-9 and TRBJ2-7; D unclear. The CDR3 runs 12 residues. Germline lookup yields CDR1 SEHNR and CDR2 FQNEAQ (reference sequence). Trimming stripped 6 bases from V and 6 bases from J, with 12 bases between. The CDR3 reads CASRSLVSEQYF. Written as DNA, the CDR3 is TGTGCCAGCAGGTCTTTAGTCTCCGAGCAGTACTTC.

V is TRBV25-1 and J is TRBJ2-1; 7 bases align to TRBD2. From germline, CDR1 is MGHDK and CDR2 SYGVNS. J was trimmed by 8 bases and V by 4 bases; bases with no gene match: 14. The CDR3 is made up of 16 amino acids. CDR3 nucleotides: TGTGCCAGCAGTGGCTTGGGGAGGGCGGAGATCGATGAGCAGTTCTTC. This encodes CASSGLGRAEIDEQFF.

A word on this clonotype: This may arise from a read error, as a much more abundant clone is one base away. The chain carries TRBV2 and TRBJ2-3; TRBD1 or TRBD2 may be the D gene (6 bases each). This CDR3 has 15 residues. From germline, CDR1 is SNHLY and CDR2 FYNNEI. The CDR3 protein is CASSWTATSTGTQYF. The CDR3 DNA reads as TGTGCCAGCAGTTGGACAGCTACTAGCACAGGTACGCAGTATTTT.

Many counts were recorded for this clonotype. The V gene is TRBV7-8, the J gene TRBJ1-1; the D gene is possibly TRBD1 (5 bases). Germline lookup yields CDR1 SGHVS and CDR2 FQNEAQ. The CDR3 covers 16 residues. Trimming cost V 1 base and J 0 bases, with 12 bases left between them. CDR3 sequence (DNA): TGTGCCAGCAGCTTAGGGACACCCAGCATGAACACTGAAGCTTTCTTT. This translates into CASSLGTPSMNTEAFF.

The V and J genes are TRBV10-1 and TRBJ2-2; no clear D gene. The germline CDR1 and CDR2 sequences are WNHNN and SYGVQD (reference sequence). V was trimmed by 3 bases and J by 7 bases, leaving 9 bases between them. There are 13 residues in the CDR3. The CDR3 region has the DNA TGCGCCAGCAGTGAACTGGATATCGGGGAGCTGTTTTTT. This sequence encodes CASSELDIGELFF.